What follows describes a single T cell receptor (beta chain). The antigen is unknown. The method was immunoSEQ multiplex PCR; TCRdb's version includes in-frame clones alone and lacks a portion of them. The table shows approximately 150,000 clones, with 87% occurring only once. The donors were part of the roughly 120-subject validation cohort, which stood apart from the approximately 670-subject first cohort. The sample belongs to a study of cytomegalovirus exposure and HLA in healthy donors. The overall study: The use of the same platform for the 110 or so validation repertoires and the 650 to 850 first-cohort repertoires was reported by a later analysis. Study-level points and caveats: Cytomegalovirus association was assigned to more than 150 TCR beta chains. Using the classifier, cytomegalovirus status was reportedly diagnosed with high specificity and sensitivity.

Germline-derived CDR1 and CDR2 are LNHDA and SQIVND (reference sequence). This CDR3 comprises 14 residues. The junction had 6 bases not matched to a gene; V was cut back by 3 bases and J by 7 bases. The chain combines TRBV19 with TRBJ1-1; 9 positions agree with TRBD1. The sequence came from a man aged 18 to 29 in good health and CMV-seropositive. The source material was PBMCs. CDR3 in DNA: TGTGCCAGTAGTATCCCGACAGGGGGAAATGAAGCTTTCTTT. This encodes CASSIPTGGNEAFF.